This passage covers 17 T cell receptor beta chains from one sample sequenced in a study of CD8+ T cells in alopecia areata. Isolated RNA was reverse transcribed into cDNA used as the sequencing template. Sequencing used immunoSEQ multiplex PCR; TCRdb keeps in-frame clones, though not all of them. Altogether 140,000 to 150,000 clones are present, about three fifths being singletons, with the ten largest covering around 34%. The sequenced material came from CD8+ T cells sorted from blood. These receptors were collected from a human donor in good health.

This clone was counted a few times. The rearrangement joins TRBV7-9 to TRBJ2-7, with 8 bases matching TRBD2. Trimming took 5 bases from V and 5 from J; bases not matched to a gene: 11. The CDR3 totals 15 residues. From germline, CDR1 is SEHNR and CDR2 FQNEAQ (reference sequence). This CDR3 reads CASSPREGQANEQYF. CDR3 in DNA: TGTGCCAGCAGCCCTCGGGAGGGCCAAGCCAACGAGCAGTACTTC.

The rearrangement links TRBV2 to TRBJ2-7, with 8 bases that match TRBD1. Germline CDR1 and CDR2: SNHLY and FYNNEI. This CDR3 spans 13 amino acids. The V segment lost 7 bases and the J segment 4 bases; nucleotides outside the gene matches: 6. CDR3 amino acids: CASKGRGPYEQYF. The CDR3 nucleotides are TGTGCCAGCAAGGGCAGGGGGCCTTACGAGCAGTACTTC.

The J gene is TRBJ1-2, the V gene TRBV25-1, with D hard to call. Deletions cut 6 bases from V and 2 bases from J, with 7 bases between. CDR3 length: 12 residues. Germline assignment: CDR1 MGHDK and CDR2 SYGVNS. The CDR3 spells CASSETNYGYTF. CDR3 coding DNA: TGTGCCAGCAGCGAGACCAACTATGGCTACACCTTC.

This rearrangement joins TRBV27 to TRBJ1-1; D unclear. V was cut by 3 bases and J by 1 base, with 9 bases left in between. The CDR3 consists of 14 residues. Germline assignment: CDR1 MNHEY and CDR2 SMNVEV (reference sequence). CDR3 nucleotide sequence: TGTGCCAGCAGTTTTGGTGGAAGGAACACTGAAGCTTTCTTT. Residues: CASSFGGRNTEAFF.

This clone was detected only a few times. This chain joins TRBV6-6 and TRBJ2-7, with D maybe TRBD2 (6 bases). V gave up 2 bases and J gave up 12 bases, with 11 bases separating them. The CDR3 has 11 amino acids. Germline CDR1 reads MNHNY; CDR2 reads SVGAGI (reference sequence). The CDR3 is CASSYAEGVYF. The DNA of the CDR3 is TGTGCCAGCAGTTACGCGGAGGGTGTGTACTTC.

The CDR3 DNA reads TGCAGCGTCCTTGGGATGACTAGCGGGACTCGCTACGAGCAGTACTTC. Translated, it gives CSVLGMTSGTRYEQYF. The chain is built from TRBV29-1 and TRBJ2-7; 11 bases map to TRBD2. J lost 3 bases, V lost 6 bases, and 13 bases had no gene match. CDR1 is SQVTM and CDR2 is ANQGSEA in the germline V gene. The CDR3 loop spans 16 amino acids.

V gene TRBV4-2 combines with J gene TRBJ1-1; TRBD1 aligns across 9 bases. The V gene end was trimmed by 0 bases and the J gene end by 0 bases; junction bases not matched to a gene: 2. Germline loops: CDR1 LGHNA, CDR2 YNFKEQ. The CDR3 length is 16 residues. The CDR3 region has the DNA TGTGCCAGCAGCCAAGAACAGGGGGCCATGAACACTGAAGCTTTCTTT. Protein product: CASSQEQGAMNTEAFF.

On this clone: This sample also contains other DNA sequences that code for the same CDR3. V gene TRBV29-1 combines with J gene TRBJ2-7, with D uncertain. Germline V CDR1 and CDR2: SQVTM, ANQGSEA. V lost 4 bases and J lost 2, with 9 bases in between. The CDR3 totals 12 residues. The CDR3 loop reads CSVVGRAYEQYF. The DNA for the CDR3 is TGCAGCGTTGTCGGCAGAGCCTACGAGCAGTACTTC.

The chain joins TRBV13 to TRBJ1-2; D not certain. Trimming left V 0 bases short and J 6 bases short, with 11 bases between. The germline CDR1 and CDR2 sequences are PRHDT and FYEKMQ (reference sequence). This CDR3 has 14 amino acids. The CDR3 DNA reads TGTGCCAGCAGCTTAGGCATGGGAAGGAATGGCTACACCTTC. Its translation is CASSLGMGRNGYTF. Filled out from reference TRBV13 and TRBJ1-2, the complete variable domain reads AAGVIQSPRHLIKEKRETATLKCYPIPRHDTVYWYQQGPGQDPQFLISFYEKMQSDKGSIPDRFSAQQFSDYHSELNMSSLELGDSALYFCASSLGMGRNGYTFGSGTRLTVV.

The V and J genes are TRBV29-1 and TRBJ2-1; D call uncertain. The germline CDR1 and CDR2 sequences are SQVTM and ANQGSEA. The V gene lost 4 bases and the J gene lost 10 bases, with 11 bases spanning the gap. CDR3 size: 11 residues. The CDR3 is CSVVPTYEQFF. DNA for the CDR3: TGCAGCGTTGTTCCTACCTACGAGCAGTTCTTC.

Written as DNA, the CDR3 is TGTGCCAGCAGCCAACAGTCTTTAAGCGGGAGGGTCTACGAGCAGTACTTC. This codes for CASSQQSLSGRVYEQYF. V usage is TRBV4-2 and J usage is TRBJ2-7, with TRBD2 identical over 10 bases. The CDR3 loop spans 17 amino acids. The germline V gene has CDR1 LGHNA and CDR2 YNFKEQ. Trimming cost V 2 bases and J 3 bases; bases outside gene matches: 10.

V and J are TRBV19 and TRBJ2-1, with D unclear. The CDR3 runs to 13 residues. CDR1 LNHDA and CDR2 SQIVND come from the germline V gene (reference sequence). Trimming pared 3 bases from V and 8 bases from J, leaving 11 bases between. The CDR3, as DNA: TGTGCCAGTAGTATCTCGGAATGGGATGAGCAGTTCTTC. Amino acids: CASSISEWDEQFF.

Only a few counts were recorded for this clone. V gene TRBV10-3 combines with J gene TRBJ2-7; D is possibly TRBD1 (6 bases). Between the trimmed V and J ends, which lost 3 bases and 5 bases, there was a span of 14 bases. Germline V CDR1 and CDR2: ENHRY, SYGVKD. The CDR3 is 14 amino acids. CDR3 DNA sequence: TGTGCCATCAGTGACGCCGGACAGTCTAACGAGCAGTACTTC. Amino acid sequence: CAISDAGQSNEQYF.

This clone was recorded only once. The chain is built from TRBV11-2 and TRBJ2-5; possibly TRBD1 or TRBD2 for D (5 bases each). The CDR3 has 14 residues. V was clipped by 3 bases and J by 3 bases, with 11 bases between them. Germline-derived CDR1 and CDR2 are SGHAT and FQNNGV. CDR3 residues: CASSFGTVKETQYF. CDR3 DNA sequence: TGTGCCAGCAGCTTCGGGACGGTAAAAGAGACCCAGTACTTC.

V and J are TRBV11-2 and TRBJ1-5; TRBD1 might be the D (6 bases). The CDR3 sequence is 15 residues long. Trimming stripped 7 bases from V and 4 bases from J, with 17 bases between. Germline CDR1 and CDR2: SGHAT and FQNNGV. CDR3 protein: CASTHGGRGNQPQHF. CDR3 in DNA: TGTGCCAGCACCCATGGGGGGCGCGGGAATCAGCCCCAGCATTTT. Variable domain in full (rest from reference TRBV11-2 and TRBJ1-5): EAGVAQSPRYKIIEKRQSVAFWCNPISGHATLYWYQQILGQGPKLLIQFQNNGVVDDSQLPKDRFSAERLKGVDSTLKIQPAKLEDSAVYLCASTHGGRGNQPQHFGDGTRLSIL.

The V call is TRBV9, the J call TRBJ1-1; tentatively, D is TRBD1 (5 bases). CDR1 and CDR2 from the germline V gene are SGDLS and YYNGEE. CDR3 length: 13 residues. V shed 4 bases and J shed 6 bases, with 13 bases lying between them. The CDR3 region is CASSPFRAAEAFF. CDR3 DNA: TGTGCCAGCAGCCCCTTCAGGGCTGCTGAAGCTTTCTTT.

The CDR3 here is CASSSSGLRDDEQFF. CDR3 DNA: TGTGCCAGCAGCTCCTCGGGACTCCGAGATGATGAGCAGTTCTTC. The chain carries TRBV11-3 and TRBJ2-1; perhaps TRBD2 as D (6 bases). Germline V CDR1 and CDR2: SGHNT, YENEEA. V gave up 4 bases and J gave up 8 bases, with 18 bases separating them. This CDR3 region has 15 residues.